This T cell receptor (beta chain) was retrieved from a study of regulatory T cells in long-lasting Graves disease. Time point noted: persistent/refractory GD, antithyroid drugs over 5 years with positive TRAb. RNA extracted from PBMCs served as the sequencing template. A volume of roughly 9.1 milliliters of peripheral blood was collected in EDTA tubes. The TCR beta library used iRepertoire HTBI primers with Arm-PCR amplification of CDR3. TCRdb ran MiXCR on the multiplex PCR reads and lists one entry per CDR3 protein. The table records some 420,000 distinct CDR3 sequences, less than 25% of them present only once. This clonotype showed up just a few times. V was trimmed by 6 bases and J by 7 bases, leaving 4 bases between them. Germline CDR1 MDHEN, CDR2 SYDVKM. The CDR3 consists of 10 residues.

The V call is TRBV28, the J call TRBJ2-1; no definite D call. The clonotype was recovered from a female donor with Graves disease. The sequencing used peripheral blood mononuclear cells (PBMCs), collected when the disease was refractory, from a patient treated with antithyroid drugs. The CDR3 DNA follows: TGTGCCAGCAGCGGAAATGAGCAGTTCTTC. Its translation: CASSGNEQFF.